These 31 T cell receptor beta chains originate from one sample sequenced in a study of blood T cell repertoires in COVID-19. TCRdb's table, derived via immunoSEQ multiplex PCR, lists solely in-frame clones and lacks some. The sample yields around 100,000 clones, about four fifths seen once. The sample comprised peripheral blood. The receptors here all came from a woman aged 80 or older with active or convalescent COVID-19.

This clone appeared a single time. The rearrangement links TRBV19 to TRBJ1-5; D might be TRBD1 (6 bases). The CDR3 totals 20 residues. Germline CDR1 is LNHDA and CDR2 is SQIVND (reference sequence). V was trimmed by 3 bases and J by 0 bases, leaving 24 bases between them. The CDR3 region is CASSIGRGLYGPYSNQPQHF. In DNA, the CDR3 is TGTGCCAGTAGTATTGGCAGGGGCCTTTACGGGCCTTATAGCAATCAGCCCCAGCATTTT.

CDR3 DNA sequence: TGTGCCAGCGGAACAAGAGAGAGGGCCAATTCACCCCTCCACTTT. This sequence encodes CASGTRERANSPLHF. This chain joins TRBV27 and TRBJ1-6, with no clear D. V lost 8 bases and J 7 bases, leaving 18 bases between the germline ends. The length of the CDR3 is 15 residues. Per the germline V gene, CDR1 is MNHEY and CDR2 is SMNVEV (reference sequence).

The chain has TRBV24-1 and TRBJ2-3; D is possibly TRBD2 (6 bases). This CDR3 spans 14 amino acids. Per the germline V gene, CDR1 is KGHDR and CDR2 is SFDVKD. V lost 9 bases to trimming and J lost 2 bases, with 14 bases between them. This CDR3 is CATGGGVVTDTQYF. As DNA, the CDR3 is TGTGCCACCGGTGGCGGGGTGGTCACAGATACGCAGTATTTT.

The V call is TRBV6-2 or TRBV6-3, the J call TRBJ2-1, with 7 bases fitting TRBD1. Germline values: CDR1 MNHEY, CDR2 SVGEGT. CDR3 length equals 15 residues. V trimming: 4 bases; J trimming: 7 bases; junction bases outside the gene matches: 10. The CDR3 coding sequence is TGTGCCAGCAGTTTTGCCGGGACAGTCTTAAATGAGCAGTTCTTC. It encodes CASSFAGTVLNEQFF.

The chain carries TRBV5-1 and TRBJ1-1; D is undetermined. V was clipped by 4 bases and J by 1 base, with 8 bases between them. Germline V gives CDR1 SGHRS, CDR2 YFSETQ. This CDR3 is 13 amino acids long. As DNA, the CDR3 is TGCGCCAGCAGCACCACAGCGAACACTGAAGCTTTCTTT. This translates into CASSTTANTEAFF.

The genes are TRBV5-5 and TRBJ1-5, with D tentatively TRBD1 (5 bases). The CDR3 sequence is 14 residues long. The germline V and J ends were trimmed by 3 bases and 7 bases, with 14 bases remaining between them. CDR1 is SGHKS and CDR2 is YYEKEE in the germline V gene (reference sequence). The CDR3 here is CASSSSPAGQPQHF. CDR3 bases: TGTGCCAGCAGCTCTTCTCCCGCAGGGCAGCCCCAGCATTTT.

This clone showed up just once. This chain uses TRBV28 with TRBJ1-2; 8 bases fit TRBD1. The CDR3 totals 14 residues. Looked up from germline, CDR1 is MDHEN and CDR2 is SYDVKM. Germline trimming cut 6 bases from V and 2 bases from J; bases unmatched to any gene: 5. CDR3 loop: CASRKQGANYGYTF. DNA of the CDR3: TGTGCCAGCAGGAAGCAGGGGGCAAACTATGGCTACACCTTC.

The rearrangement links TRBV5-5 to TRBJ2-5; tentatively, D is TRBD1 (6 bases). Germline V gene data show CDR1 as SGHKS and CDR2 as YYEKEE (reference sequence). Trimming pared 0 bases from V and 4 bases from J, leaving 13 bases between. This CDR3 is built from 15 residues. The CDR3 is CASSLVGTSSETQYF. CDR3 nucleotide sequence: TGTGCCAGCAGCTTGGTAGGGACAAGCTCAGAGACCCAGTACTTC.

The chain uses TRBV5-1 and TRBJ2-7, with D perhaps matching TRBD2 (6 bases). In germline, CDR1 is SGHRS, CDR2 YFSETQ. The CDR3 is 18 amino acids. V was shortened by 0 bases and J by 7 bases, with 26 bases between the two germline ends. The CDR3 is CASSLGRGTTALSDEQYF. CDR3 DNA sequence: TGCGCCAGCAGCTTGGGACGGGGGACCACAGCGTTGTCGGATGAGCAGTACTTC.

The chain employs TRBV4-3 and TRBJ2-5, with D possibly being TRBD2 (6 bases). V was cut by 0 bases and J by 4 bases, with 9 bases left in between. CDR3 length equals 14 residues. Germline values: CDR1 LGHNA, CDR2 YSLEER. CDR3 sequence: CASSQDFGGETQYF. The CDR3 DNA sequence: TGCGCCAGCAGCCAAGACTTCGGGGGAGAGACCCAGTACTTC.

The chain employs TRBV18 and TRBJ2-5; no definite D call. Per germline, CDR1 KGHSH and CDR2 LQKENI. The CDR3 spans 11 residues. The V end was cut by 6 bases, the J end by 5 bases, with 7 bases between. DNA of the CDR3: TGTGCCAGCTCTCAACAGGAGACCCAGTACTTC. It codes for CASSQQETQYF.

The V and J genes are TRBV5-6 and TRBJ2-5, with a tentative D call TRBD1 (5 bases). Germline V CDR1 and CDR2: SGHDT, YYEEEE. The V gene lost 2 bases and the J gene lost 0 bases, with 11 bases spanning the gap. The CDR3 is 15 residues long. For the CDR3, the DNA is TGTGCCAGCAGCTTCCGGCAGGGATACCAAGAGACCCAGTACTTC. Amino acids: CASSFRQGYQETQYF.

The V call is TRBV5-1, the J call TRBJ2-3, with D perhaps TRBD1 (6 bases). The CDR3 runs 15 residues. CDR1 is SGHRS, CDR2 YFSETQ, per germline. Trimming removed 2 bases at V and 6 bases at J, with 16 bases between. This CDR3 is CASSLSGTTGDTQYF. The CDR3 coding sequence is TGCGCCAGCAGCTTATCGGGGACGACAGGCGATACGCAGTATTTT.

The CDR3 sequence is CASSPPRGWPGQETQYF. The CDR3 coding sequence is TGTGCCAGCAGCCCACCTCGGGGGTGGCCAGGTCAAGAGACCCAGTACTTC. The genes are TRBV7-9 and TRBJ2-5; the D gene is possibly TRBD2 (6 bases). V lost 5 bases and J 2 bases, leaving 21 bases between the germline ends. Per germline, CDR1 SEHNR and CDR2 FQNEAQ (reference sequence). The CDR3 length is 17 residues.

V usage is TRBV4-2 and J usage is TRBJ2-3; TRBD2 matches 12 bases. V gave up 0 bases and J gave up 0 bases; unmatched junction bases: 7. This CDR3 has 19 amino acids. In germline, CDR1 is LGHNA, CDR2 YNFKEQ. The CDR3 is CASSQERTSGGYSTDTQYF. The CDR3 DNA follows: TGTGCCAGCAGCCAAGAAAGAACTAGCGGGGGGTATAGCACAGATACGCAGTATTTT.

The rearrangement links TRBV11-3 to TRBJ2-3, with TRBD2 matching over 8 bases. CDR1 is SGHNT and CDR2 is YENEEA in the germline V gene. There are 15 residues in the CDR3. V lost 1 base and J lost 2; bases outside the gene matches: 2. Written as DNA, the CDR3 is TGTGCCAGCAGCTTAGGCGGGGGGACCACAGATACGCAGTATTTT. Its translation is CASSLGGGTTDTQYF.

The V call is TRBV27, the J call TRBJ1-3; 11 bases line up with TRBD1. The CDR3 length is 17 residues. Per germline, CDR1 MNHEY and CDR2 SMNVEV (reference sequence). The V and J ends lost 2 bases and 4 bases, in that order; junction bases with no gene match: 7. CDR3 sequence: CASSLRTGGLAGNTIYF. CDR3 bases: TGTGCCAGCAGTTTACGGACAGGGGGCTTAGCCGGAAACACCATATATTTT.

This rearrangement joins TRBV28 to TRBJ2-1; 11 bases align to TRBD1. The J segment lost 9 bases and the V segment lost 2 bases, leaving 6 bases of the junction unmatched. The germline gives CDR1 MDHEN, CDR2 SYDVKM. The CDR3 contains 15 residues. CDR3 nucleotide sequence: TGTGCCAGCAGTTTACCCGGACAGGGGGCTAGTGAGCAGTTCTTC. Translating it yields CASSLPGQGASEQFF.

This chain links TRBV6-5 with TRBJ1-1; D is perhaps TRBD1 (6 bases). Looked up from germline, CDR1 is MNHEY and CDR2 is SVGAGI. This CDR3 contains 12 residues. Trimming removed 6 bases at V and 1 base at J, with 6 bases between. The CDR3 sequence: CASRTGNTEAFF. CDR3 DNA sequence: TGTGCCAGCAGGACAGGGAACACTGAAGCTTTCTTT.

V and J are TRBV6-2 or TRBV6-3 and TRBJ1-1; the match to TRBD1 covers 10 bases. The CDR3 sequence is 14 residues long. Germline V CDR1 and CDR2: MNHEY, SVGEGT. Trimming at V came to 4 bases and at J to 5 bases, leaving 4 bases not matched to a gene. Here the CDR3 DNA reads TGTGCCAGCAGTTCGGACAGGGGGAATACTGAAGCTTTCTTT. Protein product: CASSSDRGNTEAFF.

The rearrangement links TRBV7-9 to TRBJ1-1; D is uncertain. CDR3 size: 14 residues. Germline CDR1 is SEHNR and CDR2 is FQNEAQ (reference sequence). The V end was cut by 5 bases, the J end by 4 bases, with 14 bases between. The CDR3 is CASSGQRASTEAFF. Here the CDR3 DNA reads TGTGCCAGCAGCGGGCAGCGGGCGAGCACTGAAGCTTTCTTT.

The rearrangement uses TRBV7-9 and TRBJ1-5; D is perhaps TRBD1 (5 bases). The CDR3 is made up of 15 amino acids. CDR1 is SEHNR, CDR2 FQNEAQ, per germline (reference sequence). V was trimmed by 4 bases and J by 0 bases, leaving 10 bases between them. CDR3 sequence reads: CASSSTEYSNQPQHF. CDR3 coding DNA: TGTGCCAGCAGCTCGACAGAATATAGCAATCAGCCCCAGCATTTT.

The chain employs TRBV6-4 and TRBJ2-1, with 8 nucleotides matching TRBD2. The CDR3 covers 14 residues. Germline values: CDR1 MRHNA, CDR2 SNTAGT. With 4 bases clipped from V and 7 bases from J, the junction kept 6 bases outside the gene matches. CDR3 nucleotides: TGTGCCAGCAGTGGGGGGACTAGTTCGAATGAGCAGTTCTTC. It specifies CASSGGTSSNEQFF.

This chain links TRBV27 with TRBJ1-5; tentative D call: TRBD1 (5 bases). CDR1 and CDR2 from the germline V gene are MNHEY and SMNVEV (reference sequence). The CDR3 extends over 13 amino acids. The V end was cut by 2 bases, the J end by 4 bases, with 6 bases between. The CDR3 nucleotides are TGTGCCAGCAGTTTAAAGGGGAATCAGCCCCAGCATTTT. Its translation is CASSLKGNQPQHF.

V usage is TRBV6-5 and J usage is TRBJ1-6; weak D call: TRBD1 (6 bases). Trimming left V 7 bases short and J 9 bases short, with 16 bases between. Germline V gives CDR1 MNHEY, CDR2 SVGAGI. This CDR3 is 14 amino acids long. CDR3 sequence reads: CASTPGGQVSPLHF. The CDR3 region has the DNA TGTGCCAGCACCCCGGGGGGGCAGGTTTCACCCCTCCACTTT.

This CDR3 reads CASSRQGVYEQYF. CDR3 nucleotide sequence: TGTGCCAGCAGTCGACAGGGGGTCTACGAGCAGTACTTC. V usage is TRBV6-5 and J usage is TRBJ2-7; 9 bases align to TRBD1. The V gene's germline CDR1 is MNHEY and CDR2 SVGAGI. CDR3 length equals 13 residues. Trimming cost V 5 bases and J 3 bases; bases outside gene matches: 2.

The chain carries TRBV6-5 and TRBJ1-1, with 7 bases fitting TRBD1. The CDR3 has 14 residues. V was clipped by 2 bases and J by 4 bases; unmatched bases: 4. CDR1 and CDR2 from the germline V gene are MNHEY and SVGAGI. The CDR3 spells CASSYGRGPTEAFF. Written as DNA, the CDR3 is TGTGCCAGCAGTTACGGAAGGGGGCCCACTGAAGCTTTCTTT.

This clone was seen more than once but under ten times. V and J are TRBV27 and TRBJ2-7, with 10 bases that match TRBD2. Germline CDR1 MNHEY, CDR2 SMNVEV (reference sequence). There are 15 residues in the CDR3. The J segment lost 7 bases and the V segment lost 5 bases, leaving 11 bases of the junction unmatched. The CDR3 protein is CASSMTAGGGGEQYF. The CDR3 DNA sequence: TGTGCCAGCAGTATGACAGCGGGGGGGGGTGGAGAGCAGTACTTC.

The chain combines TRBV28 with TRBJ1-2; no firm D call. The CDR3 is made up of 11 amino acids. With 5 bases removed from V and 2 bases from J, the gap between germline ends came to 3 bases. Germline CDR1 is MDHEN and CDR2 is SYDVKM. The CDR3 nucleotides read TGTGCCAGCAGTCGGAACTATGGCTACACCTTC. Protein: CASSRNYGYTF.

The genes are TRBV6-5 and TRBJ2-5; tentatively, D is TRBD1 (5 bases). This CDR3 is 14 amino acids long. CDR1 and CDR2 (germline): MNHEY, SVGAGI. V was trimmed by 6 bases and J by 1 base, leaving 12 bases between them. CDR3 nucleotides: TGTGCCAGCAGGCCCGGACACCTCCAAGAGACCCAGTACTTC. Translating gives CASRPGHLQETQYF.

This clone was seen a handful of times. The chain employs TRBV11-2 and TRBJ1-2; D perhaps matches TRBD1 (5 bases). Deletions cut 3 bases from V and 4 bases from J, with 9 bases between. The CDR3 sequence is 13 residues long. The germline CDR1 and CDR2 sequences are SGHAT and FQNNGV. CDR3 bases: TGTGCCAGCAGCTTTACCAGGGCCTATGGCTACACCTTC. It codes for CASSFTRAYGYTF.